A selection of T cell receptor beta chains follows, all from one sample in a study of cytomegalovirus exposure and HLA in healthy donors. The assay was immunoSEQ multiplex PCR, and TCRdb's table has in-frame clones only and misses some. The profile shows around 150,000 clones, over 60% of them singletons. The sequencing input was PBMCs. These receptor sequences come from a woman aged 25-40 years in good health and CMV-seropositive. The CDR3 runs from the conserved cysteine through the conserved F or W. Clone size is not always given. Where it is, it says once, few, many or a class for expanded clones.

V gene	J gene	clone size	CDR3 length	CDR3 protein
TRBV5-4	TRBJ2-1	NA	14	CASSLVQAYNEQFF
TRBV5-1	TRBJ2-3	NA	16	CASKAGHSSSTDTQYF
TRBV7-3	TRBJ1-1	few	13	CASSWGGNTEAFF
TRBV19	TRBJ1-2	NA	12	CASSFPGSGYTF
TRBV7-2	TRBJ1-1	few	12	CASSTQGSRAFF
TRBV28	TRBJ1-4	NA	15	CASGPLGTEYEKLFF
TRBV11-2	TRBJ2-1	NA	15	CASRPLAGGNNEQFF
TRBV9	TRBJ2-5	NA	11	CASWLQETQYF
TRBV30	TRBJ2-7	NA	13	CAWNTILTYEQYF
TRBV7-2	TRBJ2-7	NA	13	CASSLVLGHEQYF
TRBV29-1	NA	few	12	CSYQGLSYEQYF
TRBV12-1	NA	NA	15	CASSPLGQGGIEQYF
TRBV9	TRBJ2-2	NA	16	CASSDPAAGRYGELFF
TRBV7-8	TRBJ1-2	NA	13	CASSLRDRAGYTF
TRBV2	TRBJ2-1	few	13	CASSRDRVVEQFF